The 18 T cell receptor beta chains listed next were all sequenced from one sample in a study of T cell responses to AZD1222 COVID-19 vaccine. Clones were sequenced by immunoSEQ multiplex PCR, and TCRdb holds only the in-frame ones, with some missing. The sample carries roughly 150,000 clones, about nine tenths recorded once. The source was peripheral blood, collected 28 days after the second AZD1222 dose. Source of these receptors: an adult who received the AZD1222 COVID-19 vaccine.

This rearrangement joins TRBV7-3 to TRBJ1-6; 10 nucleotides match TRBD1. J was trimmed by 7 bases and V by 5 bases; bases with no gene match: 2. Per germline, CDR1 SGHTA and CDR2 FQGTGA. The CDR3 consists of 14 residues. The CDR3 reads CASSRQGANSPLHF. The DNA for the CDR3 is TGTGCCAGCAGCCGACAGGGGGCCAATTCACCCCTCCACTTT.

This clone has a single count. Germline is not matched at one junction end, which may reflect a read error. The chain recombines TRBV2 with TRBJ2-4, with 7 bases matching TRBD1. This CDR3 spans 12 amino acids. Germline V gene lookup returns CDR1 SNHLY and CDR2 FYNNEI. The CDR3 sequence is CASSETTGVGDF. CDR3 in DNA: TGTGCCAGCAGTGAAACTACAGGGGTCGGGGACTTC.

V gene TRBV28 combines with J gene TRBJ2-4, with TRBD1 matching 10 bases. Trimming cost V 4 bases and J 2 bases; bases outside gene matches: 5. Germline V gives CDR1 MDHEN, CDR2 SYDVKM. CDR3 length: 16 amino acids. Written as DNA, the CDR3 is TGTGCCAGCAGTTCGACAGGGGGCGCGACCAAAAACATTCAGTACTTC. Translated, it gives CASSSTGGATKNIQYF. The full variable domain, its missing parts supplied by reference TRBV28 and TRBJ2-4, is DVKVTQSSRYLVKRTGEKVFLECVQDMDHENMFWYRQDPGLGLRLIYFSYDVKMKEKGDIPEGYSVSREKKERFSLILESASTNQTSMYLCASSSTGGATKNIQYFGAGTRLSVL.

For the CDR3, the DNA is TGTGCCAGCAGCGTCAAACAGGGGGACTCGCACAATGAGCAGTTCTTC. This sequence encodes CASSVKQGDSHNEQFF. The chain couples TRBV9 to TRBJ2-1; 8 nucleotides match TRBD1. V was clipped by 2 bases and J by 5 bases; unmatched bases: 9. Germline V gene sequence: CDR1 SGDLS, CDR2 YYNGEE. The CDR3 runs 16 residues. Variable domain in full (rest from reference TRBV9 and TRBJ2-1): DSGVTQTPKHLITATGQRVTLRCSPRSGDLSVYWYQQSLDQGLQFLIQYYNGEERAKGNILERFSAQQFPDLHSELNLSSLELGDSALYFCASSVKQGDSHNEQFFGPGTRLTVL.

The V call is TRBV27, the J call TRBJ2-7; a possible D gene is TRBD1 (5 bases). The CDR3 length is 13 residues. Trimming cost V 3 bases and J 6 bases, with 12 bases left between them. CDR1 MNHEY and CDR2 SMNVEV come from the germline V gene (reference sequence). As DNA, the CDR3 is TGTGCCAGCAGTTTCACAGGTCAGGGCGAGCAGTACTTC. This encodes CASSFTGQGEQYF.

V usage is TRBV19 and J usage is TRBJ2-1; D unresolved. V lost 2 bases and J 6 bases, leaving 8 bases between the germline ends. The germline CDR1 and CDR2 sequences are LNHDA and SQIVND (reference sequence). This CDR3 comprises 13 residues. The DNA for the CDR3 is TGTGCCAGTAGTATAATACACCTCAATGAGCAGTTCTTC. As protein: CASSIIHLNEQFF.

The CDR3 is CASSVQETQYF. CDR3 coding DNA: TGTGCCAGCAGCGTTCAAGAGACCCAGTACTTC. This chain joins TRBV5-4 and TRBJ2-5; no firm D call. The CDR3 spans 11 residues. Deletions cut 4 bases from V and 2 bases from J, with 3 bases between. Germline V gene lookup returns CDR1 SGHNT and CDR2 YYREEE (reference sequence).

The chain employs TRBV28 and TRBJ1-6; D is unclear. The CDR3 contains 17 residues. Between the trimmed V and J ends, which lost 3 bases and 0 bases, there was a span of 12 bases. Germline lookup yields CDR1 MDHEN and CDR2 SYDVKM. The CDR3 sequence is CASSFAPWGSYNSPLHF. The DNA for the CDR3 is TGTGCCAGCAGTTTCGCCCCCTGGGGCTCCTATAATTCACCCCTCCACTTT. Together with reference TRBV28 and TRBJ1-6, the CDR3 gives the full variable domain: DVKVTQSSRYLVKRTGEKVFLECVQDMDHENMFWYRQDPGLGLRLIYFSYDVKMKEKGDIPEGYSVSREKKERFSLILESASTNQTSMYLCASSFAPWGSYNSPLHFGNGTRLTVT.

The chain joins TRBV7-9 to TRBJ2-7; D might be TRBD1 (6 bases). Trimming removed 4 bases from V and 5 bases from J, with 6 bases in between. Germline loops: CDR1 SEHNR, CDR2 FQNEAQ (reference sequence). CDR3 length equals 11 residues. CDR3 DNA: TGTGCCAGCAGCTACAGGGACGAGCAGTACTTC. This gives the protein CASSYRDEQYF.

This clone was counted a few times. The V gene is TRBV20-1, the J gene TRBJ2-2, with D perhaps matching TRBD1 (6 bases). The length of the CDR3 is 14 residues. V shed 3 bases and J shed 4 bases, with 12 bases lying between them. Germline V gene lookup returns CDR1 DFQATT and CDR2 SNEGSKA (reference sequence). CDR3 sequence (DNA): TGCAGTGCTAGTTTACAGGGAGTCACCGGGGAGCTGTTTTTT. It translates to CSASLQGVTGELFF.

The chain joins TRBV11-3 to TRBJ2-3, with TRBD2 as a possible D gene (5 bases). This CDR3 contains 15 residues. Germline CDR1 SGHNT, CDR2 YENEEA. The V gene lost 5 bases and the J gene lost 0 bases, with 12 bases spanning the gap. The CDR3 nucleotides read TGTGCCAGCAGCCCGAGCCCGGGAAGCACAGATACGCAGTATTTT. This sequence encodes CASSPSPGSTDTQYF.

The chain is built from TRBV20-1 and TRBJ1-2; TRBD1 agrees at 8 bases. Per germline, CDR1 DFQATT and CDR2 SNEGSKA (reference sequence). The V gene end was trimmed by 3 bases and the J gene end by 4 bases; junction bases not matched to a gene: 10. The CDR3 has 15 amino acids. CDR3: CSASQGAPEVYGYTF. As DNA, the CDR3 is TGCAGTGCTAGTCAGGGGGCCCCGGAGGTCTATGGCTACACCTTC.

The V gene is TRBV6-2 or TRBV6-3, the J gene TRBJ2-3, with D unresolved. Germline V gene sequence: CDR1 MNHEY, CDR2 SVGEGT. Trimming removed 4 bases at V and 6 bases at J, with 14 bases between. CDR3 length: 14 residues. As DNA, the CDR3 is TGTGCCAGCAGTTTCGGGTTCCCCATGGATACGCAGTATTTT. Residues: CASSFGFPMDTQYF.

The chain uses TRBV19 and TRBJ1-1; D call uncertain. The CDR3 loop spans 11 amino acids. Trimming stripped 3 bases from V and 7 bases from J, with 6 bases between. Germline V lookup: CDR1 LNHDA, CDR2 SQIVND (reference sequence). The CDR3 DNA reads TGTGCCAGTAGTATGGGCTTTGAAGCTTTCTTT. Its protein is CASSMGFEAFF.

The rearrangement uses TRBV18 and TRBJ1-6; D unresolved. Per the germline V gene, CDR1 is KGHSH and CDR2 is LQKENI. Trimming removed 2 bases from V and 10 bases from J, with 9 bases in between. The CDR3 consists of 13 residues. The chain's CDR3 is CASSPAVGSPLHF. The CDR3 nucleotides are TGTGCCAGCTCACCAGCAGTCGGATCACCCCTCCACTTT. Supplemented by reference TRBV18 and TRBJ1-6, the full variable domain reads NAGVMQNPRHLVRRRGQEARLRCSPMKGHSHVYWYRQLPEEGLKFMVYLQKENIIDESGMPKERFSAEFPKEGPSILRIQQVVRGDSAAYFCASSPAVGSPLHFGNGTRLTVT.

The chain joins TRBV5-1 to TRBJ2-5, with a tentative D call TRBD2 (7 bases). Trimming shortened V by 0 bases and J by 1 base, and 13 bases separated the two germline ends. CDR1 is SGHRS, CDR2 YFSETQ, per germline. The CDR3 is 16 residues long. CDR3 sequence (DNA): TGCGCCAGCAGCTTGGAACCGGGGGGCCTCCAAGAGACCCAGTACTTC. It yields the protein CASSLEPGGLQETQYF.

Written as DNA, the CDR3 is TGTGCCAGCAGGAAGACAGGGGCTAATGAAAAACTGTTTTTT. Translated: CASRKTGANEKLFF. This rearrangement joins TRBV27 to TRBJ1-4; TRBD1 aligns across 8 bases. The length of the CDR3 is 14 residues. J lost 3 bases, V lost 6 bases, and 3 bases had no gene match. The V gene's germline CDR1 is MNHEY and CDR2 SMNVEV (reference sequence). The full variable domain, in which reference TRBV27 and TRBJ1-4 provide the parts outside the CDR3, is EAQVTQNPRYLITVTGKKLTVTCSQNMNHEYMSWYRQDPGLGLRQIYYSMNVEVTDKGDVPEGYKVSRKEKRNFPLILESPSPNQTSLYFCASRKTGANEKLFFGSGTQLSVL.

CDR3 region: CASSISGRSEKLFF. CDR3 in DNA: TGTGCCAGTAGTATTTCGGGAAGAAGCGAAAAACTGTTTTTT. This sequence joins TRBV19 and TRBJ1-4; no definite D call. This CDR3 is built from 14 residues. The V end was cut by 3 bases, the J end by 8 bases, with 13 bases between. Germline V CDR1 and CDR2: LNHDA, SQIVND (reference sequence).